What follows is one TCR beta chain and its context. Its antigen is unknown. This CDR3 comprises 14 residues. Per the germline V gene, CDR1 is MDHEN and CDR2 is SYDVKM. Trimming removed 2 bases at V and 6 bases at J, with 10 bases between. The entry originates in a study of cytomegalovirus exposure and HLA in healthy donors. Study-level points and caveats: TCR beta chain V- and J-gene trimming was linked, in a later analysis, to a missense variant in DCLRE1C. When presence/absence was analysed, sequencing depth was taken to be roughly uniform across donors. TCR beta sequences reportedly predicted most subjects' HLA-A and HLA-B alleles accurately. More than 150 TCR beta chains were listed as cytomegalovirus-associated.

13 Jbeta primers and 60 Vbeta primers were used for the PCR. The data were produced by immunoSEQ multiplex PCR, yet TCRdb's version contains in-frame clones alone and is incomplete. This sample yields 100,000 or so clones, of which approximately 89% are seen a single time; around 3.9% belongs to the top ten. The V gene is TRBV28, the J gene TRBJ1-4; possibly TRBD1 for D (6 bases). The sample was PBMCs. This sequence was found in a man aged 25 to 40 in good health and CMV-seronegative. The CDR3 here is CASSLVPGDEKLFF. In DNA, the CDR3 is TGTGCCAGCAGTTTAGTCCCAGGGGATGAAAAACTGTTTTTT.